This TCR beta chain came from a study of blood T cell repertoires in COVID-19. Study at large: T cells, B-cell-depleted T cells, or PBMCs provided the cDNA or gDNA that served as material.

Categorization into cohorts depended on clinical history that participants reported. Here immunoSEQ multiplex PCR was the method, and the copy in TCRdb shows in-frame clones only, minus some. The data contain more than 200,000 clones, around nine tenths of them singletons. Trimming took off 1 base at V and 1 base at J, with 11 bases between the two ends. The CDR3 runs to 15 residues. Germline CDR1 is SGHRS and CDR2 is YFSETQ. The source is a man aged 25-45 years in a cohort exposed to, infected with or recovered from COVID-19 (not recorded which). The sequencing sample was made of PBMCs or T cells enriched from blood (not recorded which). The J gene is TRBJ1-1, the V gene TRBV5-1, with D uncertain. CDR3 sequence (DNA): TGCGCCAGCAGCTTGAATGGAGAGAAGAACACTGAAGCTTTCTTT. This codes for CASSLNGEKNTEAFF.